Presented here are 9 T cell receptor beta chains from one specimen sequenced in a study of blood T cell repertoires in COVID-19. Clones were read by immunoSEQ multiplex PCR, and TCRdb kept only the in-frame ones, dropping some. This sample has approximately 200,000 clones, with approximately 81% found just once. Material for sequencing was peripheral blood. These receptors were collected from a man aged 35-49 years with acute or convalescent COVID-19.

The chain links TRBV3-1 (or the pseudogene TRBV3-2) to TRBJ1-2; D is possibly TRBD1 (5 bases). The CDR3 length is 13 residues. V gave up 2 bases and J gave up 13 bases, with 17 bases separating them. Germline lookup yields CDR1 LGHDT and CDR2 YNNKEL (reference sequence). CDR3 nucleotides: TGTGCCAGCAGCCAACATCCTTTGTCAGGGATCACCTTC. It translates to CASSQHPLSGITF.

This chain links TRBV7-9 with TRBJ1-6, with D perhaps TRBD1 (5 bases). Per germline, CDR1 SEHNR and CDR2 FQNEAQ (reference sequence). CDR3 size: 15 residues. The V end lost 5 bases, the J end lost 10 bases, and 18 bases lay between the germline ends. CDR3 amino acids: CASSPSGGSSSPLHF. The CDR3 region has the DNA TGTGCCAGCAGCCCTTCGGGGGGTTCATCGTCACCCCTCCACTTT.

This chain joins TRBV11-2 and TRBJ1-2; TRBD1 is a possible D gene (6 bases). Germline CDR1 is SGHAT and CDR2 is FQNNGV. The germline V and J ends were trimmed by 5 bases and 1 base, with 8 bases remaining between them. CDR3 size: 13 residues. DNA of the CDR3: TGTGCCAGCAGCGTGGACAGTAACTATGGCTACACCTTC. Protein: CASSVDSNYGYTF.

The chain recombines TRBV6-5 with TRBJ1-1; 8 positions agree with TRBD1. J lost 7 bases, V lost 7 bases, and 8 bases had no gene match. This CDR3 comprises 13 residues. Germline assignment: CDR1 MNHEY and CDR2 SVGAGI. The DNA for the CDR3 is TGTGCCAGCAACTCCGGGACAGGCAGTGAAGCTTTCTTT. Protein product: CASNSGTGSEAFF.

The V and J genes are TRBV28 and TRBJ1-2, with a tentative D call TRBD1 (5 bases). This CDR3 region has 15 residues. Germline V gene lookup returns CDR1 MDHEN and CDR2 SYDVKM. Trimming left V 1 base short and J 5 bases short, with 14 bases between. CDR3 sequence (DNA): TGTGCCAGCAGTTTATTAGCGCAGGGAGGGTATGGCTACACCTTC. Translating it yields CASSLLAQGGYGYTF.

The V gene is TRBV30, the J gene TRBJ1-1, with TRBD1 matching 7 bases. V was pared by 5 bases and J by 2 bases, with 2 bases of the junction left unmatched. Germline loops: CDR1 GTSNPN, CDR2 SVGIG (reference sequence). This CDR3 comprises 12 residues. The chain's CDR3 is CAWDRVNTEAFF. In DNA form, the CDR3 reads TGTGCCTGGGACAGGGTCAACACTGAAGCTTTCTTT.

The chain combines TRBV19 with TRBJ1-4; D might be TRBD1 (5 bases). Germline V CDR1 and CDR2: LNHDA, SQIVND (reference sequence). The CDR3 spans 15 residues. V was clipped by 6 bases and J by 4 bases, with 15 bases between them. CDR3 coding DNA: TGTGCCAGTAGCCCCCGAAGGGGTCTTAATGAAAAACTGTTTTTT. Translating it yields CASSPRRGLNEKLFF. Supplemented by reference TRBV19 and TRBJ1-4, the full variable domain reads DGGITQSPKYLFRKEGQNVTLSCEQNLNHDAMYWYRQDPGQGLRLIYYSQIVNDFQKGDIAEGYSVSREKKESFPLTVTSAQKNPTAFYLCASSPRRGLNEKLFFGSGTQLSVL.

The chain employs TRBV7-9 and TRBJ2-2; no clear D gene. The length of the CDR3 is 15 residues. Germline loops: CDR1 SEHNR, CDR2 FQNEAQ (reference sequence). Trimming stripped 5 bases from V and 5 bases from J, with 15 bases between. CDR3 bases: TGTGCCAGCAGCCCTGAGCTAGGTTGGACCGGGGAGCTGTTTTTT. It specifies CASSPELGWTGELFF.

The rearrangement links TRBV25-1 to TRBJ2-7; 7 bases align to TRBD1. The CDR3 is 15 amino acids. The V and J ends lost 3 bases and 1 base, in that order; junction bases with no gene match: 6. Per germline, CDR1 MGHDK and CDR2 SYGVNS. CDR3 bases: TGTGCCAGCAGTGACTGGGACAGTAAGTCCTACGAGCAGTACTTC. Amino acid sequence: CASSDWDSKSYEQYF.